The present entry profiles one TCR beta chain with its context. Its antigen is as yet unknown. Clones were read by immunoSEQ multiplex PCR, and TCRdb kept only the in-frame ones, dropping some. The sample holds about a million clones, 60% to 80% seen once. This record comes from a study of shared clonotypes between healthy human individuals. The wider study: The study enrolled two women and a few men aged 18 to 49. Regarding the study as a whole: Genetic and exposure-history diversity was limited by the few donors.

This CDR3 is built from 16 residues. The trim removed 0 bases at V and 3 bases at J, leaving 5 bases unmatched. The germline gives CDR1 LGHNT, CDR2 FRNRAP. The specimen was memory CD4+ T cells sorted from blood. Subset noted: CD45RA-negative fraction. The sequence came from a man between 18 and 29 years old in good health. J is TRBJ2-1 and V is TRBV12-5; 7 bases map to TRBD2. The DNA of the CDR3 is TGTGCTAGTGGTTTGGTCTTAGCGGGCGTCTACAATGAGCAGTTCTTC. The encoded protein is CASGLVLAGVYNEQFF.